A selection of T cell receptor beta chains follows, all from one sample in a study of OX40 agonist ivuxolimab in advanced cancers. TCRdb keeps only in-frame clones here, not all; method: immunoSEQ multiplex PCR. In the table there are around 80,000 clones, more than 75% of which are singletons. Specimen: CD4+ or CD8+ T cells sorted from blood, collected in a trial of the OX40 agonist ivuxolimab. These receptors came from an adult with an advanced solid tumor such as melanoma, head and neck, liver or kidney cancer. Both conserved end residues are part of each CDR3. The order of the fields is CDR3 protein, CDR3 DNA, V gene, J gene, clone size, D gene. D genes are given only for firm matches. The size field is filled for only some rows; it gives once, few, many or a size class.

CDR3 protein: CATDPRTGNTGELFF
CDR3 DNA: TGTGCCACCGACCCGCGGACAGGGAACACCGGGGAGCTGTTTTTT
V gene: TRBV19
J gene: TRBJ2-2
clone size: NA
D gene: TRBD1

CDR3 protein: CASSLPTSGGSDTQYF
CDR3 DNA: TGCGCCAGCAGTTTACCGACTAGCGGGGGCTCAGATACGCAGTATTTT
V gene: TRBV10-1
J gene: TRBJ2-3
clone size: NA
D gene: TRBD2

CDR3 protein: CASSVSGTGSTGELFF
CDR3 DNA: TGTGCCAGCAGCGTCTCCGGGACAGGGAGCACCGGGGAGCTGTTTTTT
V gene: TRBV9
J gene: TRBJ2-2
clone size: NA
D gene: TRBD1

CDR3 protein: CASAMDRLSYEQYF
CDR3 DNA: TGTGCCAGCGCGATGGACAGGCTCTCCTACGAGCAGTACTTC
V gene: TRBV6-1
J gene: TRBJ2-7
clone size: NA
D gene: TRBD1

CDR3 protein: CASSSIGMGAGEKLFF
CDR3 DNA: TGCGCCAGCAGCTCCATCGGGATGGGGGCGGGTGAAAAACTGTTTTTT
V gene: TRBV5-1
J gene: TRBJ1-4
clone size: NA
D gene: NA

CDR3 protein: CAWRRGGGSMDTQYF
CDR3 DNA: TGTGCCTGGAGGCGAGGCGGCGGGAGTATGGATACGCAGTATTTT
V gene: TRBV30
J gene: TRBJ2-3
clone size: NA
D gene: TRBD2

CDR3 protein: CASSKKRGWDLPYEQYF
CDR3 DNA: TGTGCCAGCAGCAAAAAAAGGGGGTGGGACTTACCCTACGAGCAGTACTTC
V gene: TRBV21-1
J gene: TRBJ2-7
clone size: NA
D gene: NA

CDR3 protein: CASSQMGPGPSYEQYF
CDR3 DNA: TGTGCCAGCAGCCAAATGGGGCCGGGGCCCTCCTACGAGCAGTACTTC
V gene: TRBV21-1
J gene: TRBJ2-7
clone size: once
D gene: NA

CDR3 protein: CASNPWRGPYGYTF
CDR3 DNA: TGTGCCAGCAATCCCTGGAGGGGTCCTTATGGCTACACCTTC
V gene: TRBV7-2
J gene: TRBJ1-2
clone size: NA
D gene: NA

CDR3 protein: CASSVSGGHYNEQFF
CDR3 DNA: TGTGCCAGCAGCGTTAGCGGGGGCCACTACAATGAGCAGTTCTTC
V gene: TRBV9
J gene: TRBJ2-1
clone size: once
D gene: TRBD2

CDR3 protein: CASSELRGQGGNTIYF
CDR3 DNA: TGTGCCAGCAGTGAATTACGGGGACAGGGAGGAAACACCATATATTTT
V gene: TRBV6-1
J gene: TRBJ1-3
clone size: NA
D gene: TRBD1

CDR3 protein: CASSRTGAYEQYF
CDR3 DNA: TGTGCCAGCAGCCGGACAGGGGCCTACGAGCAGTACTTC
V gene: TRBV5-8
J gene: TRBJ2-7
clone size: few
D gene: TRBD1

CDR3 protein: CASSYEGLGMGGNEQFF
CDR3 DNA: TGCGCCAGCAGTTATGAGGGACTGGGAATGGGGGGCAATGAGCAGTTCTTC
V gene: TRBV5-1
J gene: TRBJ2-1
clone size: NA
D gene: NA

CDR3 protein: CASTKGPNTGELFF
CDR3 DNA: TGTGCCAGCACCAAGGGGCCGAACACCGGGGAGCTGTTTTTT
V gene: TRBV28
J gene: TRBJ2-2
clone size: NA
D gene: NA

CDR3 protein: CASSLLPGLAGNIQYF
CDR3 DNA: TGTGCCAGTAGTCTCCTCCCGGGACTAGCGGGAAACATTCAGTACTTC
V gene: TRBV19
J gene: TRBJ2-4
clone size: NA
D gene: TRBD2

CDR3 protein: CASSYTSRRSTDTQYF
CDR3 DNA: TGTGCCAGCAGTTACACTAGTCGACGAAGCACAGATACGCAGTATTTT
V gene: TRBV6-5
J gene: TRBJ2-3
clone size: NA
D gene: NA

CDR3 protein: CASSFAGSSYNEQFF
CDR3 DNA: TGCGCCAGCAGCTTCGCAGGGAGCTCCTACAATGAGCAGTTCTTC
V gene: TRBV5-1
J gene: TRBJ2-1
clone size: NA
D gene: NA

CDR3 protein: CASSLGTGGGQPQHF
CDR3 DNA: TGCGCCAGCAGCTTGGGGACAGGGGGCGGTCAGCCCCAGCATTTT
V gene: TRBV5-1
J gene: TRBJ1-5
clone size: NA
D gene: TRBD1

CDR3 protein: CASSLGGQWNEKLFF
CDR3 DNA: TGTGCCAGCAGTTTAGGAGGACAGTGGAATGAAAAACTGTTTTTT
V gene: TRBV27
J gene: TRBJ1-4
clone size: once
D gene: NA

CDR3 protein: CAWMIRGGSYNSPLHF
CDR3 DNA: TGTGCCTGGATGATCAGGGGAGGTTCCTATAATTCACCCCTCCACTTT
V gene: TRBV30
J gene: TRBJ1-6
clone size: NA
D gene: NA

CDR3 protein: CASSAKTSGGPDTQYF
CDR3 DNA: TGTGCCAGCAGCGCAAAGACTAGCGGAGGACCAGATACGCAGTATTTT
V gene: TRBV7-2
J gene: TRBJ2-3
clone size: NA
D gene: TRBD2

CDR3 protein: CASSWDSSYEQYF
CDR3 DNA: TGTGCCAGCAGTTGGGACAGCTCCTACGAGCAGTACTTC
V gene: TRBV2
J gene: TRBJ2-7
clone size: NA
D gene: TRBD1

CDR3 protein: CASSLDLDGYTF
CDR3 DNA: TGTGCCAGCAGCTTAGATTTGGACGGCTACACCTTC
V gene: TRBV7-9
J gene: TRBJ1-2
clone size: NA
D gene: NA

CDR3 protein: CASSSGQLEAFF
CDR3 DNA: TGCGCCAGCAGCTCAGGACAGCTTGAAGCTTTCTTT
V gene: TRBV5-1
J gene: TRBJ1-1
clone size: NA
D gene: NA

CDR3 protein: CASSRWTGGTEAFF
CDR3 DNA: TGTGCCAGCAGTCGATGGACAGGGGGAACTGAAGCTTTCTTT
V gene: TRBV7-9
J gene: TRBJ1-1
clone size: NA
D gene: TRBD1

CDR3 protein: CASSSFRGTEAFF
CDR3 DNA: TGTGCCAGCAGCTCTTTTCGCGGCACTGAAGCTTTCTTT
V gene: TRBV7-2
J gene: TRBJ1-1
clone size: NA
D gene: NA

CDR3 protein: CASSLEYGEELFF
CDR3 DNA: TGCGCCAGCAGCTTAGAGTATGGCGAGGAGCTGTTTTTT
V gene: TRBV5-1
J gene: TRBJ2-2
clone size: NA
D gene: NA

CDR3 protein: CSVEVLGTDTQYF
CDR3 DNA: TGCAGCGTTGAAGTTCTAGGGACAGATACGCAGTATTTT
V gene: TRBV29-1
J gene: TRBJ2-3
clone size: NA
D gene: NA